The next 5 T cell receptor beta chains were all read from a single sample in a study of cytomegalovirus exposure and HLA in healthy donors. Researchers ran the PCR with 60 Vbeta and 13 Jbeta primers. Here immunoSEQ multiplex PCR was the method, and the copy in TCRdb shows in-frame clones only, minus some. Of tens of thousands of clones listed, approximately 83% were seen once; the top ten hold approximately 3.6%. Sequenced input: PBMCs. These receptors were collected from a man in his fifties or sixties in good health and CMV-seronegative.

This chain links TRBV14 with TRBJ2-7; the match to TRBD1 covers 8 bases. The CDR3 length is 14 residues. The V gene's germline CDR1 is SGHDN and CDR2 FVKESK. J was trimmed by 6 bases and V by 4 bases; bases with no gene match: 8. The CDR3 region has the DNA TGTGCCAGCAGCCTTTTGACAGGGGTCCGCGAGCAGTACTTC. This gives the protein CASSLLTGVREQYF.

The chain links TRBV2 to TRBJ2-5; 8 nucleotides match TRBD2. Germline lookup yields CDR1 SNHLY and CDR2 FYNNEI. The junction had 12 bases not matched to a gene; V was cut back by 4 bases and J by 8 bases. The CDR3 sequence is 15 residues long. The CDR3 here is CASSAGTSLTVTQYF. Written as DNA, the CDR3 is TGTGCCAGCAGTGCCGGGACTAGTTTAACGGTCACCCAGTACTTC.

The chain employs TRBV5-1 and TRBJ2-7; no definite D call. Trimming shortened V by 3 bases and J by 2 bases, and 9 bases separated the two germline ends. Germline lookup yields CDR1 SGHRS and CDR2 YFSETQ. The CDR3 loop spans 13 amino acids. The CDR3 protein is CASSSEAPYEQYF. In DNA, the CDR3 is TGCGCCAGCAGCTCAGAGGCCCCCTACGAGCAGTACTTC.

The chain joins TRBV19 to TRBJ1-5, with TRBD1 identical over 10 bases. Germline-derived CDR1 and CDR2 are LNHDA and SQIVND (reference sequence). This CDR3 contains 15 residues. V shed 11 bases and J 0 bases; nucleotides not matched to a gene: 7. The CDR3 region is CAPTGGHYSNQPQHF. The CDR3 DNA follows: TGTGCCCCGACAGGGGGCCATTATAGCAATCAGCCCCAGCATTTT.

This clone appeared once. The chain couples TRBV5-1 to TRBJ2-1; 9 nucleotides match TRBD2. Germline V CDR1 and CDR2: SGHRS, YFSETQ. The CDR3 extends over 18 amino acids. The V segment lost 4 bases and the J segment 6 bases; nucleotides outside the gene matches: 17. The CDR3 loop reads CASSSLMAGGPRANEQFF. The DNA for the CDR3 is TGCGCCAGCAGCAGCCTGATGGCGGGAGGGCCTCGGGCCAATGAGCAGTTCTTC.